This note documents a single TCR beta chain sequence. No antigen is known for it. No clone much larger than this one lies a single base away; base qualities are absent. Patients were selected on the basis of adequate residual fresh-frozen tumor tissue and more than two years of available survival data. None of the glioblastoma patients carried an isocitrate dehydrogenase mutation, although molecular status otherwise varied. PBMC were collected before vaccination, two weeks after the third vaccination, and at tumor progression if progression occurred. The Qiagen DNeasy Blood extraction Kit was used to extract genomic DNA. The germline V gene encodes CDR1 SGHNT and CDR2 YYREEE (reference sequence). Measured from the cysteine to the phenylalanine, the CDR3 is 15 residues long. Of the read, only the CDR3 DNA is kept; its 45 bases are in frame from base 1. V is cut by 1 base and J by 0 bases, and the space between the germline ends is 10 bases.

These data originate in a study of glioma-infiltrating T cells after dendritic cell vaccination (dated by TCRdb to 2016 to 2017). For the study in its entirety: The cohort comprised about 15 glioblastoma patients from Phase I and II dendritic cell vaccination trials, 9 newly diagnosed and 6 with recurrent disease. Between the early 2000s and the early 2010s, the patients were given dendritic cell vaccination pulsed with autologous tumor lysate. The vaccine was prepared from monocyte-derived dendritic cells that were cultured for seven days with IL-4 and GM-CSF and then pulsed overnight with autologous tumor lysate. Three intradermal dendritic cell vaccine injections were administered to patients at biweekly intervals in the arm below the axilla. Tumor-infiltrating lymphocyte content was quantified and tumor and blood repertoires were compared in dendritic cell-vaccinated glioblastoma patients by deep sequencing of TCR beta CDR3 regions. Survival after dendritic cell vaccination was correlated with TCR sequencing metrics such as TIL content and the overlap between tumor and blood repertoires.

The immunoSEQ assay amplified TCRB CDR3 regions from roughly 2 micrograms of genomic DNA, or from all available DNA when less than that amount was available. For multiplex PCR, 60 forward primers for TCR V beta segments and 13 reverse primers for J beta segments were used. To estimate the number of reads per starting template, synthetic control templates were added to each sample at limiting dilution. The Illumina HiSeq System generated sequencing reads of 87 bp. As for how the authors treated the data: PCR and sequencing errors were removed by a nearest neighbor algorithm that merged closely related sequences. TCR overlap was defined as the percentage of unique tumor TCR beta sequences that were also present in the same patient's peripheral blood. What TCRdb holds here is the immuneACCESS table cut down to in-frame rearrangements. Part of the clones is not present; checked against another copy, under half of the missing clones reflect an unresolved V gene, and the others are unexplained. For V, J and clone size, that table is used; D and trimming come from the DNA. For this sample there are fewer than 50,000 clones; almost 85% appear just once. The ten biggest clones cover 7.8% of the sample.

Study-wide findings and limitations: TCR clonality showed no direct relationship with survival, which suggests that a diverse polyclonal response may be important. The TCR overlap response model with three groups was called speculative and said to need prospective validation. Longer time to progression and overall survival after dendritic cell vaccination were predicted by higher estimated pretreatment TIL content. The cohort was small and heterogeneous, only a few patients had full blood and tumor sets, and even fewer had initial-recurrent tumor pairs.

Rearrangement joined TRBV5-4 to TRBJ1-2; a tentative D call is TRBD1 (6 bases match). Sample: blood, taken before dendritic cell vaccination. This sequence originates from a human donor with glioblastoma. The CDR3 protein is CASSLRGGTNYGYTF. The DNA sequence is as follows: TGTGCCAGCAGCTTGAGGGGGGGAACTAACTATGGCTACACCTTC.